What follows are 14 T cell receptor beta chains derived from one specimen sequenced in a study of Ad26.COV2.S vaccination and SARS-CoV-2 variants (dated by TCRdb to the early 2020s). The library was built by means of the immunoSEQ multiplex PCR assay. Drawn from immuneACCESS, this table holds only the in-frame rearrangements with V and J called that TCRdb kept. Clones are partly lost; checked studies trace under half to an unresolved V gene and leave the rest unexplained. The sample includes 300,000 to 450,000 clones, with around 92% observed a single time. Around 4.2% of the sample is in the top ten clones. Per the publication, the time point label means: individuals recovered from natural SARS-CoV-2 infection. The material was peripheral blood, obtained after recovery from COVID-19. These receptors were collected from a human donor who had recovered from COVID-19.

J is TRBJ2-7 and V is TRBV7-2; no firm D call. The CDR3 runs 15 residues. V shed 1 base and J shed 1 base, with 11 bases lying between them. In germline, CDR1 is SGHTA, CDR2 FQGNSA. CDR3 region: CASSLVRTGSYEQYF. Written as DNA, the CDR3 is TGTGCCAGCAGCTTAGTTCGGACGGGTTCCTACGAGCAGTACTTC.

The chain links TRBV7-8 to TRBJ2-3, with 7 bases fitting TRBD2. CDR1 is SGHVS and CDR2 is FQNEAQ in the germline V gene. Trimming took 6 bases from V and 2 from J; bases not matched to a gene: 14. The CDR3 contains 17 residues. The CDR3 DNA is TGTGCCAGCAGGCCACCCCGGCGACTAGCCATCACAGATACGCAGTATTTT. Amino acid sequence: CASRPPRRLAITDTQYF.

J is TRBJ1-4 and V is TRBV29-1, with D perhaps TRBD1 (6 bases). V dropped 1 base and J dropped 8 bases, with 8 bases sitting between them. CDR1 SQVTM and CDR2 ANQGSEA come from the germline V gene. The CDR3 contains 12 residues. The CDR3 nucleotides are TGCAGCGTTGAAGTAGGGGGGGAAAAACTGTTTTTT. Its translation: CSVEVGGEKLFF.

The chain uses TRBV9 and TRBJ1-1; D is perhaps TRBD1 (6 bases). Germline CDR1 reads SGDLS; CDR2 reads YYNGEE. This CDR3 contains 15 residues. Trimming removed 4 bases from V and 2 bases from J, with 15 bases in between. The CDR3: CASSYHQTGNTEAFF. In DNA, the CDR3 is TGTGCCAGCAGCTACCACCAGACAGGAAACACTGAAGCTTTCTTT.

The rearrangement joins TRBV5-8 to TRBJ1-3; 8 nucleotides match TRBD1. The CDR3 is 17 amino acids. CDR1 and CDR2 from the germline V gene are SGHTS and YDEGEE. V gave up 0 bases and J gave up 2 bases; unmatched junction bases: 7. In DNA form, the CDR3 reads TGTGCCAGCAGCTTGGGCAGGGGGCGCGTCACTGGAAACACCATATATTTT. Translation: CASSLGRGRVTGNTIYF. The whole variable domain, filled in from reference TRBV5-8 and TRBJ1-3, reads EAGVTQSPTHLIKTRGQQATLRCSPISGHTSVYWYQQALGLGLQFLLWYDEGEERNRGNFPPRFSGRQFPNYSSELNVNALELEDSALYLCASSLGRGRVTGNTIYFGEGSWLTVV.

V usage is TRBV7-9 and J usage is TRBJ1-1, with 8 positions matching TRBD1. The CDR3 extends over 14 amino acids. CDR1 and CDR2 from the germline V gene are SEHNR and FQNEAQ (reference sequence). The V and J ends lost 5 bases and 5 bases, in that order; junction bases with no gene match: 7. The CDR3 coding sequence is TGTGCCAGCAGCCGGGACAGGCTTGGAACTGAAGCTTTCTTT. Protein: CASSRDRLGTEAFF.

This chain links TRBV6-6 with TRBJ2-5; possibly TRBD1 for D (5 bases). This CDR3 contains 15 residues. Germline V gives CDR1 MNHNY, CDR2 SVGAGI (reference sequence). V was shortened by 3 bases and J by 4 bases, with 15 bases between the two germline ends. CDR3 in amino acids: CASSYSRVRGETQYF. The CDR3 DNA is TGTGCCAGCAGTTATAGCAGGGTTAGGGGAGAGACCCAGTACTTC.

This chain joins TRBV19 and TRBJ2-7; no clear D. Between the trimmed V and J ends, which lost 5 bases and 2 bases, there was a span of 13 bases. The V gene's germline CDR1 is LNHDA and CDR2 SQIVND (reference sequence). The CDR3 has 14 amino acids. The CDR3 sequence is CASSPPGLPYEQYF. In DNA form, the CDR3 reads TGTGCCAGTAGTCCTCCTGGCTTACCCTACGAGCAGTACTTC.

This chain uses TRBV20-1 with TRBJ1-1, with D possibly matching TRBD1 (5 bases). This CDR3 is built from 14 residues. Deletions cut 3 bases from V and 4 bases from J, with 15 bases between. CDR1 is DFQATT, CDR2 SNEGSKA, per germline (reference sequence). The CDR3 DNA sequence: TGCAGTGCTAGTACCCCAGGGATTTTCACTGAAGCTTTCTTT. Protein sequence: CSASTPGIFTEAFF.

The chain combines TRBV4-1 with TRBJ2-5; the D gene is possibly TRBD1 (5 bases). The V end was cut by 4 bases, the J end by 7 bases, with 16 bases between. Germline assignment: CDR1 MGHRA and CDR2 YSYEKL. This CDR3 spans 14 amino acids. The CDR3 region has the DNA TGCGCCAGCAGCCGCCTAGGGGCGTCAGGGACCCAGTACTTC. Translated: CASSRLGASGTQYF.

The V and J genes are TRBV19 and TRBJ1-1; D is ambiguous. Per the germline V gene, CDR1 is LNHDA and CDR2 is SQIVND (reference sequence). This CDR3 has 15 amino acids. The germline V and J ends were trimmed by 2 bases and 0 bases, with 10 bases remaining between them. The CDR3 protein is CASSISQVMNTEAFF. As DNA, the CDR3 is TGTGCCAGTAGTATATCGCAGGTCATGAACACTGAAGCTTTCTTT.

This rearrangement joins TRBV10-1 to TRBJ2-2; 13 positions match TRBD2. Germline CDR1 reads WNHNN; CDR2 reads SYGVQD (reference sequence). This CDR3 region has 18 residues. The junction had 10 bases not matched to a gene; V was cut back by 6 bases and J by 3 bases. In DNA, the CDR3 is TGCGCCAGCAGCAAGACTAGCGGGGGGATTCAATACACCGGGGAGCTGTTTTTT. This translates into CASSKTSGGIQYTGELFF.

The chain has TRBV15 and TRBJ2-4; 7 bases fit TRBD2. V was pared by 1 base and J by 0 bases, with 15 bases of the junction left unmatched. The length of the CDR3 is 20 residues. From germline, CDR1 is LNHNV and CDR2 YYDKDF (reference sequence). CDR3 DNA sequence: TGTGCCACCAGCAGAGGAATGGAGCTAGCGGCCACTCTAGCCAAAAACATTCAGTACTTC. Amino acid sequence: CATSRGMELAATLAKNIQYF.

This chain links TRBV2 with TRBJ2-2, with a possible D match to TRBD2 (5 bases). CDR1 is SNHLY and CDR2 is FYNNEI in the germline V gene. CDR3 size: 14 residues. V lost 8 bases to trimming and J lost 4 bases, with 14 bases between them. CDR3 nucleotide sequence: TGTGCCAGCTATTTGAGGGCGGTCACCGGGGAGCTGTTTTTT. Protein sequence: CASYLRAVTGELFF.